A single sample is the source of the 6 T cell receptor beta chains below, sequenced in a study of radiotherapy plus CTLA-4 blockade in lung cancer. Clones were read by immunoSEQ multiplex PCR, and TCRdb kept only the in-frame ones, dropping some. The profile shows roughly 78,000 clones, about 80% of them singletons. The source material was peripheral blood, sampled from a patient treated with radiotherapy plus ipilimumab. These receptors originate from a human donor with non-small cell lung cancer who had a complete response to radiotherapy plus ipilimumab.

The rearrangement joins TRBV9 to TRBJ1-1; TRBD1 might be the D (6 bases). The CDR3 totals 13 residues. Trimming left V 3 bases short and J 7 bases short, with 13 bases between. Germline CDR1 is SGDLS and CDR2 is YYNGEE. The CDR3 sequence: CASSGTGWGEAFF. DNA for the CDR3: TGTGCCAGCAGCGGTACAGGGTGGGGTGAAGCTTTCTTT.

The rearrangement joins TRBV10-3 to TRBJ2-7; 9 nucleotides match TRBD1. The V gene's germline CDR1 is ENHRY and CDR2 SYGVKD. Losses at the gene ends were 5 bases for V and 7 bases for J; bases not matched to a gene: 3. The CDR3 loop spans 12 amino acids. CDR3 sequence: CAISLTGGEQYV. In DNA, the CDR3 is TGTGCCATCAGTCTGACAGGGGGGGAGCAGTACGTC.

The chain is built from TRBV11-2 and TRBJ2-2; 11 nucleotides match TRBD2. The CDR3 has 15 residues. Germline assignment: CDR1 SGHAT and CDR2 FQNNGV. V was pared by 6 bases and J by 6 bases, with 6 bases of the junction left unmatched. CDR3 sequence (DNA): TGTGCCAGCAGTAGATTAGCGGGAGGGGCCGGGGAGCTGTTTTTT. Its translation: CASSRLAGGAGELFF. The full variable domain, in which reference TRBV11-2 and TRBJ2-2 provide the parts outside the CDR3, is EAGVAQSPRYKIIEKRQSVAFWCNPISGHATLYWYQQILGQGPKLLIQFQNNGVVDDSQLPKDRFSAERLKGVDSTLKIQPAKLEDSAVYLCASSRLAGGAGELFFGEGSRLTVL.

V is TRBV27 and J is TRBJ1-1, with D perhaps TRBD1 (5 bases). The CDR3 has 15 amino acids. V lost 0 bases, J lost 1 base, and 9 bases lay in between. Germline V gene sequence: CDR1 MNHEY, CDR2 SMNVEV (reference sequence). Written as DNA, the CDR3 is TGTGCCAGCAGTTTATCGTACCAGGGGAACACTGAAGCTTTCTTT. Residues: CASSLSYQGNTEAFF.

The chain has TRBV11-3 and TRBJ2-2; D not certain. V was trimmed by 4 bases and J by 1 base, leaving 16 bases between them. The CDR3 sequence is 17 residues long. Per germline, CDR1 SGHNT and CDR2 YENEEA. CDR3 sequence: CASSYKGVGKNTGELFF. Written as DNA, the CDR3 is TGTGCCAGCAGCTATAAAGGCGTCGGAAAGAACACCGGGGAGCTGTTTTTT.

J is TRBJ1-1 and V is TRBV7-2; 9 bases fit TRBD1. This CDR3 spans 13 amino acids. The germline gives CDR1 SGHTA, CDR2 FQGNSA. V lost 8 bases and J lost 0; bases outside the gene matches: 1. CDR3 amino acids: CASGQGMNTEAFF. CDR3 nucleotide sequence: TGTGCCAGCGGACAGGGGATGAACACTGAAGCTTTCTTT. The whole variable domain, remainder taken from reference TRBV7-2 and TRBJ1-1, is GAGVSQSPSNKVTEKGKDVELRCDPISGHTALYWYRQSLGQGLEFLIYFQGNSAPDKSGLPSDRFSAERTGGSVSTLTIQRTQQEDSAVYLCASGQGMNTEAFFGQGTRLTVV.